This record covers a single T cell receptor (beta chain). Its antigen is unidentified. This entry comes from a study of T cells expressing NK-cell markers. Study details: The TCR beta repertoires were obtained from sorted CD3+CD56+NKG2C+, CD3+CD56+NKG2C- and CD3+CD56-NKG2C+ T cells. The study, taken as a whole, reports: Each of roughly six donors carried dominant NKG2C+ clonotypes accounting for about 1.0-8% of CD8+ T cells.

The germline gives CDR1 DFQATT, CDR2 SNEGSKA (reference sequence). The CDR3 is 11 amino acids. 5'RACE template switching with UMIs produced the TCR beta cDNA. TCRdb processed the 5' RACE reads again and assigns one entry to each CDR3 protein, with no DNA. Its clone listing holds some 410,000 distinct CDR3 sequences. This receptor was identified in a woman between 18 and 69 years old in good health. The sample taken for sequencing was blood T cells: a sorted CD56 or NKG2C T cell subset, CD4+ or CD8+ T cells, or bulk PBMC T cells (not recorded which). The chain has TRBV20-1 and TRBJ2-1. The CDR3 region is CSTYGVGEQFF.